This TCR beta chain emerged from a study of a mutant IDH1 vaccine in newly diagnosed glioma. Whole-study context: Before enrollment, patients got radiotherapy alone, temozolomide alone, or mostly the combination. In the visit schedule, V12 fell in week 35, while V13 fell in week 47.

Regarding the study as a whole: Among all patients, vaccine-induced immune responses occurred in over 80%.

Assay used: immunoSEQ multiplex PCR; TCRdb lists only in-frame clones, some missing. The data show around 60,000 clones, roughly 87% seen once. There are a few counts of this clone. What it recognizes is unknown. CDR1 and CDR2 from the germline V gene are MNHEY and SMNVEV (reference sequence). J gave up 9 bases and V 3 bases, and 6 bases lay outside the gene matches. The CDR3 spans 13 residues. Time point denoted: week 47, end of study. Each vaccine dose was 300 ug of mutant IDH1 20-mer peptide, with topical imiquimod. The V call is TRBV27, the J call TRBJ1-1; 8 nucleotides agree with TRBD1. The sample in question was PBMCs, obtained from a glioma patient whose treatment included an IDH1 peptide vaccine. The receptor's source is a man aged 25 to 40 with glioma. DNA for the CDR3: TGTGCCAGCAGTTTCCGACAGGGGTCTAAAGCTTTCTTT. Encoded protein: CASSFRQGSKAFF.